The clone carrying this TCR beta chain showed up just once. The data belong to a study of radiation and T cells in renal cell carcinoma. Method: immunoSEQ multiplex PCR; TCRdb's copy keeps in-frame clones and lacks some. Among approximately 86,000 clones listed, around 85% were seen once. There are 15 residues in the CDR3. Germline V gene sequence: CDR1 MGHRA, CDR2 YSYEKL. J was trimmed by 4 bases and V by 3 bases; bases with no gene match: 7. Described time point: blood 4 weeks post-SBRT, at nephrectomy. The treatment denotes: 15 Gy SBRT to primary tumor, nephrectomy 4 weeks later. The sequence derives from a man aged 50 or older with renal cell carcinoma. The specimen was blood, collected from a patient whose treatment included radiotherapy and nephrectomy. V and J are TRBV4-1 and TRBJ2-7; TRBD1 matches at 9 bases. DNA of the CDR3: TGCGCCAGCAGCCATACCGGGACAGGGTTTTACGAGCAGTACTTC. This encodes CASSHTGTGFYEQYF.